This T cell receptor (beta chain) stems from a study of blood T cell repertoires in COVID-19. Across the study: Sample material is recorded as cDNA or gDNA derived from T cells, B-cell-depleted T cells, or PBMCs.

Per the original data handling: Amplification of reference gene primers provided the estimated nucleated cell counts. Clones were sequenced by immunoSEQ multiplex PCR, and TCRdb holds only the in-frame ones, with some missing. The D gene and trimming were derived from the DNA, and the V and J assignments and clone size from that table. The sample has fewer than 250,000 clones, more than 75% seen once. The V gene's germline CDR1 is LNHDA and CDR2 SQIVND (reference sequence). V was pared by 4 bases and J by 6 bases, with 6 bases of the junction left unmatched. The length of the CDR3 is 15 residues. The V and J genes are TRBV19 and TRBJ2-1; 10 bases map to TRBD1. Specimen: peripheral blood. This sequence originates from a man in his 60s with acute or convalescent COVID-19. CDR3 coding DNA: TGTGCCAGTAGTACCCGGGGGACAGGGGTCAATGAGCAGTTCTTC. This sequence encodes CASSTRGTGVNEQFF.